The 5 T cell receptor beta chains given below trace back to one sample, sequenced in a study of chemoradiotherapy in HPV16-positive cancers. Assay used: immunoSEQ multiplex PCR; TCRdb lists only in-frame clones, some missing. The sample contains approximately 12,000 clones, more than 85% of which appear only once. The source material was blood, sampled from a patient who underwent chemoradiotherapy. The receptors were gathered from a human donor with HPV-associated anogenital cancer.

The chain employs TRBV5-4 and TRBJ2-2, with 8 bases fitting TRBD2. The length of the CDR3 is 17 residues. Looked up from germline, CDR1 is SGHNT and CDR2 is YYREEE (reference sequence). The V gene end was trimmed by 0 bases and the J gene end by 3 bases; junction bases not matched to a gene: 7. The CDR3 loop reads CASSLVVRAGDTGELFF. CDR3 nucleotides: TGTGCCAGCAGCTTGGTGGTTCGAGCGGGGGACACCGGGGAGCTGTTTTTT. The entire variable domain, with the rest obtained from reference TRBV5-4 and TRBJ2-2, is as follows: ETGVTQSPTHLIKTRGQQVTLRCSSQSGHNTVSWYQQALGQGPQFIFQYYREEENGRGNFPPRFSGLQFPNYSSELNVNALELDDSALYLCASSLVVRAGDTGELFFGEGSRLTVL.

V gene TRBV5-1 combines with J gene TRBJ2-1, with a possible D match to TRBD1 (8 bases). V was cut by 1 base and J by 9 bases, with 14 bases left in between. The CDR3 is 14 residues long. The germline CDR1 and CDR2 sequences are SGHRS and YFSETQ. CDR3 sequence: CASSLSNRGGEQFF. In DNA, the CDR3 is TGCGCCAGCAGCTTGAGTAACAGGGGGGGTGAGCAGTTCTTC.

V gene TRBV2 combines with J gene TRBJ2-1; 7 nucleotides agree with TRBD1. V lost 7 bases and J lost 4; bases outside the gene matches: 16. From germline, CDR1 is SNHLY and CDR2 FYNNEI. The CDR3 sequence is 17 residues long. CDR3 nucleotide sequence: TGTGCCAGCAACTTCCGGACAGGTGGAGGTAAATACAATGAGCAGTTCTTC. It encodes CASNFRTGGGKYNEQFF.

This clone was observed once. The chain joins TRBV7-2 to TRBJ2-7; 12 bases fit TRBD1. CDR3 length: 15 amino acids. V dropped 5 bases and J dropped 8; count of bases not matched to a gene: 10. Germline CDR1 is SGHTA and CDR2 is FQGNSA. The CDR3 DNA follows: TGTGCCAGCAGCCAGGTCCCGGGACAGGGGGCAAAGCAGTACTTC. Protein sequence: CASSQVPGQGAKQYF.

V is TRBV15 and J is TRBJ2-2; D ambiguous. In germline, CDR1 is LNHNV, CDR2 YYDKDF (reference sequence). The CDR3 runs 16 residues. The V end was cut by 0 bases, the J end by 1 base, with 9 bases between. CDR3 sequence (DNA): TGTGCCACCAGCAGAGATGGGCAGAGGAACACCGGGGAGCTGTTTTTT. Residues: CATSRDGQRNTGELFF.